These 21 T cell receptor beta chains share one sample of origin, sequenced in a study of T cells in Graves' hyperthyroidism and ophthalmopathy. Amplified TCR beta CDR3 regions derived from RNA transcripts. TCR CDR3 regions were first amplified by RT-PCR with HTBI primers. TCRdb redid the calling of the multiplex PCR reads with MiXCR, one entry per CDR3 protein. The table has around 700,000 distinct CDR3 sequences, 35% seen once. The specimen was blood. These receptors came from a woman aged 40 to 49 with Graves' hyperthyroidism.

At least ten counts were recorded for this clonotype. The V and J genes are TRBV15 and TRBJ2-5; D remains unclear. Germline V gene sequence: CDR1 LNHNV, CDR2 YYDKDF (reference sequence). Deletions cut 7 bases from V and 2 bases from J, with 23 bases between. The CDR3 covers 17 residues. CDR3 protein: CATMPTLVGVVQETQYF. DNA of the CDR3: TGTGCCACCATGCCTACCCTGGTCGGCGTTGTTCAAGAGACCCAGTACTTC.

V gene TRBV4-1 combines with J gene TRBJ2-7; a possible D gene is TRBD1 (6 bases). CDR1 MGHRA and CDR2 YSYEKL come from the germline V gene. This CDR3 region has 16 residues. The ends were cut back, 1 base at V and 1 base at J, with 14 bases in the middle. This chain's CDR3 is CASSQVGGFTSYEQYF. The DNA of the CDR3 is TGCGCCAGCAGCCAAGTTGGGGGCTTCACGTCCTACGAGCAGTACTTC.

The CDR3 is CASSSPSGPGREQYF. The CDR3 nucleotides are TGTGCCAGCAGCTCCCCGTCGGGTCCCGGTCGCGAGCAGTACTTC. This sequence joins TRBV7-8 and TRBJ2-7; D unclear. Germline V gene data show CDR1 as SGHVS and CDR2 as FQNEAQ. Trimming stripped 4 bases from V and 6 bases from J, with 19 bases between. The CDR3 totals 15 residues.

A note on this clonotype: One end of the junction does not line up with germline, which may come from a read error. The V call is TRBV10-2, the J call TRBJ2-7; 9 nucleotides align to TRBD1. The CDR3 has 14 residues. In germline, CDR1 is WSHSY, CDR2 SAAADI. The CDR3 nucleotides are TGTGCCACGGTATACAGGGGGCTATCCTACGAGCAGTACTTC. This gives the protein CATVYRGLSYEQYF.

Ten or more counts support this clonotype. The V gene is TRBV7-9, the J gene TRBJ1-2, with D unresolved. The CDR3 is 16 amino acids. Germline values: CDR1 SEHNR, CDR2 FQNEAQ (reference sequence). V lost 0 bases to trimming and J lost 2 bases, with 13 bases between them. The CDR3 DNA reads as TGTGCCAGCAGCTTAGCGCTATTAACGGACAACTATGGCTACACCTTC. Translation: CASSLALLTDNYGYTF.

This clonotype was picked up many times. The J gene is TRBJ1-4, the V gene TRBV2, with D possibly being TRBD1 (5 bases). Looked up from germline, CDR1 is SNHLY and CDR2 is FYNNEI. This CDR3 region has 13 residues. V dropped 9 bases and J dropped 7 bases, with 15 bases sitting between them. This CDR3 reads CASVRGDREKLFF. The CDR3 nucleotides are TGTGCCAGTGTTCGAGGGGACCGTGAAAAACTGTTTTTT.

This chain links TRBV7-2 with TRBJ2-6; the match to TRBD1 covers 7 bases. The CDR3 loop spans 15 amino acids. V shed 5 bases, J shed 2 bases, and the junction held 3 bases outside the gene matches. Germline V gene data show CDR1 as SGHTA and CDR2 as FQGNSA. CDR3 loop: CASSDQGAGANVLTF. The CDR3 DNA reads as TGTGCCAGCAGCGACCAGGGGGCTGGGGCCAACGTCCTGACTTTC.

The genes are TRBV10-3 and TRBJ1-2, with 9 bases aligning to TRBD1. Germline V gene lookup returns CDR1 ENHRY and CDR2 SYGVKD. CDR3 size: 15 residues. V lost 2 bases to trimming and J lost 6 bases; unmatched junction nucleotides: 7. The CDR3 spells CAISEVQGASNGYTF. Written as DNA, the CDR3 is TGTGCCATCAGTGAGGTACAGGGGGCTTCGAATGGCTACACCTTC.

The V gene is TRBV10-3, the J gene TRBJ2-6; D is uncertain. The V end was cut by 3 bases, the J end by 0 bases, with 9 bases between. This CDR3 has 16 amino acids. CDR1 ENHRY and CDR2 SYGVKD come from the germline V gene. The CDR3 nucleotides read TGTGCCATCAGTGAAATTGGCCCCTCTGGGGCCAACGTCCTGACTTTC. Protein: CAISEIGPSGANVLTF.

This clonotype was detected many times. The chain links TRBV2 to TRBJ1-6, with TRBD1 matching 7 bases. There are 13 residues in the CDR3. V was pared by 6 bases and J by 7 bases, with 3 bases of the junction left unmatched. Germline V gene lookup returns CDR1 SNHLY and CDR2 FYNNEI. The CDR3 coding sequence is TGTGCCAGCAGGGACAGGATCAATTCACCCCTCCACTTT. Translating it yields CASRDRINSPLHF.

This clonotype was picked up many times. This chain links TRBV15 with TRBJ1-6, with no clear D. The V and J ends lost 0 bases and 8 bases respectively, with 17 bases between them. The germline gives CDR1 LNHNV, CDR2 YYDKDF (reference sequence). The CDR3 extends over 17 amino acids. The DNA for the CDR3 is TGTGCCACCAGCAGAGATCCGGGCAGCTTCTCGGATTCACCCCTCCACTTT. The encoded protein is CATSRDPGSFSDSPLHF.

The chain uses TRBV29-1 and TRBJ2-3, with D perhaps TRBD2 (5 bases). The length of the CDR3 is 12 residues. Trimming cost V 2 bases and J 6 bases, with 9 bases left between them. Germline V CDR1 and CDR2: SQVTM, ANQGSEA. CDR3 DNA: TGCAGCGTTGAAACGAGGGAGGATACGCAGTATTTT. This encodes CSVETREDTQYF.

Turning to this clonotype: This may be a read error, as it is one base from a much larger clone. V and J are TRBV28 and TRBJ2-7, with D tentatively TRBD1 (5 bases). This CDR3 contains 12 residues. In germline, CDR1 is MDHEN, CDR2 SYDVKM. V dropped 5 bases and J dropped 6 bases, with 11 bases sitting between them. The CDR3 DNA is TGTGCCAGCAGTATTAGACAGTGCGAGCAGTACTTC. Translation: CASSIRQCEQYF.

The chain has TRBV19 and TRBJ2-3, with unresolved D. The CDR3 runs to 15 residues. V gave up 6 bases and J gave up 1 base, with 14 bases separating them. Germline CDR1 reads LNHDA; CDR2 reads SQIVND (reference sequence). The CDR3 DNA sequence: TGTGCCAGTAGGGGTGAGCAGGCCGGCACAGATACGCAGTATTTT. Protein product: CASRGEQAGTDTQYF.

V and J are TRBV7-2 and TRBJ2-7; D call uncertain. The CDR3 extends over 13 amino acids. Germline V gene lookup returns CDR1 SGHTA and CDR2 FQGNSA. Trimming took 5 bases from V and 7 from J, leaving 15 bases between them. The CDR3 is CASSPRPLGEQYF. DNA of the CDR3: TGTGCCAGCAGCCCCCGCCCCTTAGGGGAGCAGTACTTC. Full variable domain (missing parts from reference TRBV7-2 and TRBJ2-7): GAGVSQSPSNKVTEKGKDVELRCDPISGHTALYWYRQSLGQGLEFLIYFQGNSAPDKSGLPSDRFSAERTGGSVSTLTIQRTQQEDSAVYLCASSPRPLGEQYFGPGTRLTVT.

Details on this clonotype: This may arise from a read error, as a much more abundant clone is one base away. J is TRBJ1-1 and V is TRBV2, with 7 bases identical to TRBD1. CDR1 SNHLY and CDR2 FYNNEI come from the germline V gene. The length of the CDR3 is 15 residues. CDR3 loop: CAGSERRTGNTEAFF. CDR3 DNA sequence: TGTGCCGGCAGCGAAAGGAGGACAGGGAACACTGAAGCTTTCTTT.

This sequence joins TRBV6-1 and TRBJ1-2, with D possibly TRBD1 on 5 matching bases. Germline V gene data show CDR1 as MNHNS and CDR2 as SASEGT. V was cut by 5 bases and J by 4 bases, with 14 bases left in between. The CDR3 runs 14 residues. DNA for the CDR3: TGTGCCAGCAGTCCCGGGACCCGGGTCTATGGCTACACCTTC. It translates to CASSPGTRVYGYTF.

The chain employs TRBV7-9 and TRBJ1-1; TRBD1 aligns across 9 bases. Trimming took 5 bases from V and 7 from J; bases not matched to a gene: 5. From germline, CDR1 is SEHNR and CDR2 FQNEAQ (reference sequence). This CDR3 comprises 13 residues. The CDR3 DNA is TGTGCCAGCAGCCACGGGACAGGGATTGAAGCTTTCTTT. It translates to CASSHGTGIEAFF.

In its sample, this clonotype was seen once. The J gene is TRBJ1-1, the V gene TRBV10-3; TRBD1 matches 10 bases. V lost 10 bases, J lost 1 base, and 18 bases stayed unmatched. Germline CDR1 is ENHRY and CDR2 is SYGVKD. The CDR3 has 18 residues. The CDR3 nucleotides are TGTGCCAGCAGCCTCCTCCCGGGACAGGGGCTCGGGAACACTGAAGCTTTCTTT. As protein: CASSLLPGQGLGNTEAFF.

CDR3 residues: CASSRLGQGHYGYTF. The CDR3 DNA is TGTGCCAGCAGCCGACTAGGACAGGGACACTATGGCTACACCTTC. The chain couples TRBV6-5 to TRBJ1-2, with 8 bases matching TRBD1. Germline-derived CDR1 and CDR2 are MNHEY and SVGAGI. The J segment lost 3 bases and the V segment lost 6 bases, leaving 9 bases of the junction unmatched. This CDR3 region has 15 residues.

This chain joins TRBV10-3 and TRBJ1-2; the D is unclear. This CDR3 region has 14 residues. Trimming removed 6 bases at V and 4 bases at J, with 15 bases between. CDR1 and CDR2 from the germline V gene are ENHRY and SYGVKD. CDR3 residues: CAISDRTYSYGYTF. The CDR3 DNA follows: TGTGCCATCAGCGATCGGACGTATAGCTATGGCTACACCTTC.